This T cell receptor (beta chain) was recovered during a study of cytomegalovirus exposure and HLA in healthy donors (dated by TCRdb to about 2017). About the study as a whole: According to an earlier analysis of a few hundred of the donors, about 190 million T cells yielded 117 million unique TCR beta sequences and more than 250 Gb of sequence data. An early release covering roughly 580 HLA-typed donors comprised about 310 gigabases of sequencing data and about 90 million unique TCR sequences. The genetic ancestry cluster associated with self-reported Caucasian donors included 81% of the 300 to 400 genotyped donors. The study aimed to test whether cataloging public T cell receptors could reveal signatures of past pathogen exposure. The T cell repertoires of about 700 subjects were profiled by immunosequencing and related to cytomegalovirus serostatus. In addition to the first cohort of 666 subjects, a separate validation cohort of 130 or so different subjects was used. High-throughput TCR immunosequencing, statistical association of individual TCRs with disease status, and machine learning were combined to predict cytomegalovirus infection status. A later analysis re-examined previously published TCR beta repertoires from about 670 donors and added high-resolution HLA genotyping to investigate patterns of TCR occurrence. Rather than drawing on any new phenotypic data, the later analysis identified candidate immune exposures from TCR beta sequences and the way those sequences occurred across donors. In an earlier analysis of a few hundred of the donors, high-throughput TCR beta sequencing was used to judge whether each TCR beta V gene segment behaved as functional or pseudogenic. Donor age, sex, ethnicity and CMV serostatus were compiled together with the repertoire data. In a later genetic analysis, genome-wide SNP genotypes for about three fifths of the 666 donors were used, and that subset was treated as a discovery cohort. All discovery cohort repertoires had been generated using a single sequencing platform. HLA typing included class I and class II loci at four-digit resolution. Typing coverage differed by locus: A, B, C, DRB1 and DQB1 were typed in about 629-630 donors, DQA1 in 522, DPA1 in some 570, and DPB1 in 472. Because of strong linkage in the cohort, five DR-DQ haplotypes were treated as single units for association and clustering. On average, around 240,000 unique TCR beta nucleotide sequences were sequenced per donor among 300 to 500 genotyped donors of the cohort, with roughly 18% of those sequences being non-productive. General conclusions and limits of the study: Across donors, most TCR sequences were observed very rarely, whereas some public TCRs were present in many individuals. In a later analysis, HLA-associated TCR beta chains were found to be more clonally expanded and to have lower generation probabilities than equally common non-associated chains. A later analysis associated about 16,000 TCR beta sequences with specific HLA alleles at a false discovery rate of 0.05. Because HLA typing was missing for some donors at each locus, association tests included only the typed subset. Because counts were too low, 15 to 20 rarely observed V segments, including chromosome 9 orphons, were excluded from the earlier analysis of a few hundred of the donors. According to a later genetic analysis, donors in an Asian-associated ancestry cluster had fewer N-insertions in productive TCRs than the approximately 670-donor mean. Linkage disequilibrium might explain the correlated functional status among segregating V segments, but an unknown experimental factor could not be excluded. In this cohort, only TCR beta chains were sequenced, and detectable features were limited by the absence of alpha or paired-chain data. The only immune exposure information available for the cohort was CMV serostatus. A further reported finding was that TCR beta sequences accurately predicted the HLA-A and HLA-B alleles for most subjects in the first cohort. A cluster of highly shared sequence variants was judged likely to represent a technical artifact of the sequencing pipeline. It was suggested by the authors that the approach could potentially be generalized to other disease states and immunological phenotypes. V-gene and J-gene trimming of TCR beta chains was associated with a missense DCLRE1C variant in a later genetic analysis, and the association was replicated in an independent cohort. Roughly uniform sequencing depth across donors was assumed in presence/absence analyses, although this assumption may not hold. A later analysis found that most CMV-associated TCR beta chains appeared HLA-restricted, with HLA associations seemingly driven largely by CMV exposure. According to a later analysis, TCR association rates differed among HLA loci, with DRB1 alleles showing the most associated TCRs and HLA-C alleles showing the fewest. The study gave a list of 150 to 200 TCR beta chains associated with cytomegalovirus. Broadly in line with IMGT annotations, most TCR beta V segments showed up in productive rearrangements about 90% or about 30% of the time in an earlier analysis of several hundred of the donors. In a later analysis, several top co-occurrence clusters were reported to appear linked to parvovirus B19, influenza, CMV and Epstein-Barr virus. In vitro tests confirmed that three of the cytomegalovirus-associated TCR beta chains recognize cytomegalovirus antigens. In both the original and validation cohorts, the classifier was reported to diagnose cytomegalovirus status with high specificity and sensitivity. Assigning TCR associations to individual alleles was difficult when HLA alleles, especially DR and DQ, strongly co-occurred.

Libraries came from the immunoSEQ multiplex PCR assay. For the multiplex PCR, a mixture combining 60 forward primers for TCR Vbeta segments and 13 reverse primers for TCR Jbeta segments was used. A multiplex PCR assay on genomic DNA amplified the CDR3 region of rearranged TCR beta genes. The Illumina HiSeq System was used to sequence the amplified TCR beta libraries as 87-base-pair reads. In the source study's methods: In a later analysis, tens of millions of unique TCR beta chains were counted across the roughly 670 repertoires, and some 10 million of these chains were shared by at least two donors. A nearest-neighbor algorithm error-corrected the raw reads and collapsed the reads into unique sequences, merging closely related sequences to remove PCR and sequencing errors. To assign V, D and J gene segments, CDR3 sequences were aligned to IMGT reference sequences. For a sequence to be retained, a match of at least six nucleotides to both a V gene segment and a J gene segment was required. A rearrangement was called productive if the CDR3 had no stop codons and remained in frame with V and J, and every other rearrangement was called non-productive. Following IMGT convention, CDR3 was defined as the stretch from the second conserved V-encoded cysteine up to the conserved J-encoded phenylalanine. The earlier analysis of approximately 590 of the donors excluded any sequence lacking an unambiguous match to a single V gene segment. An earlier analysis of several hundred of the donors called V segments functional above 56.7% productive rearrangements and segregating when the between-donor standard deviation exceeded 5%. A statistical classification framework was developed to diagnose cytomegalovirus status using the catalog of TCR beta chain sequences. A later analysis assigned V and J genes by comparing TCR nucleotide sequences with IMGT/GENE-DB human TR gene sequences. Using the TCRdist pipeline, a later analysis assigned CDR3 sequences along with most-parsimonious VDJ recombination scenarios. In a later analysis, each TCR beta chain was defined by its CDR3 amino acid sequence together with its V-gene family, and reads without a unique V-gene family were excluded. A later analysis removed several hundred highly shared, low-generation-probability nucleotide sequences to deal with suspected cross-contamination and a sequencing artifact. For each public chain, a later analysis derived a clonal expansion index from normalized ranks of inferred template counts within each repertoire. Generation probabilities in a later analysis came from a VDJ recombination model fitted to out-of-frame rearrangements, and those results were checked against IGoR. In a later analysis, hypergeometric tests were used to score TCR-TCR, TCR-HLA and TCR-CMV co-occurrence, with a repertoire-size bias correction applied to TCR pairs. To estimate false discovery rates, a later analysis permuted the HLA or CMV assignments 20 times. A later analysis grouped co-occurring TCRs with DBSCAN, adding TCRdist sequence similarity when clustering within HLA-allele-positive subsets. For co-occurrence clustering, repertoires with fewer than 30,000 or more than 120,000 public chains were excluded, along with about five repertoires with anomalous nucleotide sharing. Imported from immuneACCESS, the table was reduced by TCRdb to in-frame sequences with V and J called. These copies leave out some clones; in studies compared against another copy, an unresolved V gene accounts for under half, and the cause of the remainder is not known. V and J calls and clone size are copied from that table; D and trimming were computed from the DNA. For this sample there are roughly 100,000 clones; roughly 76% appear just once. The top ten clonotypes cover under 4.5% of the sample.

About this clone: No antigen is known for it. Nothing much larger sits one base from this clone, and base qualities are not available.

The cohort was made up of about 610 healthy bone marrow donors. Cohort members were all nominally healthy when sampled, although unrecorded immune exposures were likely present. The donor was CMV seronegative and was included in the group of a few hundred seronegative cohort members. Each donor provided a peripheral blood sample, and peripheral blood mononuclear cells were used for TCR beta sequencing. Genomic DNA extraction from the blood cell samples was performed with the Qiagen DNeasy Blood Extraction Kit. The sequenced material came from PBMCs. This sequence was found in a man aged 35-49 years in good health and CMV-seronegative.

The CDR3 has the sequence CASSEASVFETQYF. The DNA reads TGTGCCAGCAGTGAGGCTAGCGTTTTCGAGACCCAGTACTTC. Rearrangement joined TRBV2 to TRBJ2-5, with TRBD2 tentatively as D gene (6 bases match). There are 14 amino acids in the CDR3, from cysteine to phenylalanine inclusive. Here the CDR3 DNA is all that survives: 42 bases in frame from base 1. Taken from the germline V gene, the CDR1 and CDR2 loops are SNHLY and FYNNEI. A distance of 13 bases separates the germline ends of V and J, which lose 3 bases and 5 bases respectively.